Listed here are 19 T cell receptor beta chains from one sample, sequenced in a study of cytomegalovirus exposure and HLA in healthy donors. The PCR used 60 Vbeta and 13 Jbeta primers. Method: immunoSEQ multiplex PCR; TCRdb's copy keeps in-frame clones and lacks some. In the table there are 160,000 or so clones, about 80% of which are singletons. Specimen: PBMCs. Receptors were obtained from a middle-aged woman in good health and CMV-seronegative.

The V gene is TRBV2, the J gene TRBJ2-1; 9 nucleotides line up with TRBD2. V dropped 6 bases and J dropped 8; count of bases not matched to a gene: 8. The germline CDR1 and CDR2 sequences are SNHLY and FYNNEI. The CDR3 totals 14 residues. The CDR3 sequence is CASRGLAQSDEQFF. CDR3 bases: TGTGCCAGCAGGGGACTAGCTCAGAGCGATGAGCAGTTCTTC.

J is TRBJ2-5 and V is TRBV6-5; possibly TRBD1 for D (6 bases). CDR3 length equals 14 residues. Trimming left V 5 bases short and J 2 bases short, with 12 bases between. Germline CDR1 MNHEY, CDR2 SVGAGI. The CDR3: CASSPWTAQETQYF. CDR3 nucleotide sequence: TGTGCCAGCAGTCCGTGGACAGCACAAGAGACCCAGTACTTC.

The CDR3 DNA reads TGTGCCTCGGCAGGAGGAGGGAACACTGAAGCTTTCTTT. Its translation: CASAGGGNTEAFF. This rearrangement joins TRBV10-3 to TRBJ1-1; unclear D gene. V was trimmed by 11 bases and J by 1 base, leaving 14 bases between them. The CDR3 contains 13 residues. The germline CDR1 and CDR2 sequences are ENHRY and SYGVKD.

The DNA for the CDR3 is TGTGCCTGGAGTGTAAATAACAATCAGCCCCAGCATTTT. This gives the protein CAWSVNNNQPQHF. This chain links TRBV30 with TRBJ1-5; D is ambiguous. The V end lost 0 bases, the J end lost 3 bases, and 6 bases lay between the germline ends. CDR1 and CDR2 from the germline V gene are GTSNPN and SVGIG (reference sequence). This CDR3 contains 13 residues.

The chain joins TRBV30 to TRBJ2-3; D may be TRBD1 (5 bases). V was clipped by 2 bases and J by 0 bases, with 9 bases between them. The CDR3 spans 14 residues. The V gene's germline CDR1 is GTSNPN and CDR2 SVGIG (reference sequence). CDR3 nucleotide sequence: TGTGCCTGGAGTAGGGGAACAAGCACAGATACGCAGTATTTT. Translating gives CAWSRGTSTDTQYF.

CDR3 DNA sequence: TGCGCCAGCAGCTTGGGATTGAGCGGGCGCTCCTACGAGCAGTACTTC. Translation: CASSLGLSGRSYEQYF. J is TRBJ2-7 and V is TRBV5-1; weak D call: TRBD2 (6 bases). Deletions cut 0 bases from V and 0 bases from J, with 13 bases between. Germline CDR1 and CDR2: SGHRS and YFSETQ. The CDR3 totals 16 residues.

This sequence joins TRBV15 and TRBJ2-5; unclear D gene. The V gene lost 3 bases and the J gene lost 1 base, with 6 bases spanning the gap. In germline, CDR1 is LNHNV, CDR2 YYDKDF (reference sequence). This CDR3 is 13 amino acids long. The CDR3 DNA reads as TGTGCCACCAGCAGGGGCAGCCAAGAGACCCAGTACTTC. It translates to CATSRGSQETQYF.

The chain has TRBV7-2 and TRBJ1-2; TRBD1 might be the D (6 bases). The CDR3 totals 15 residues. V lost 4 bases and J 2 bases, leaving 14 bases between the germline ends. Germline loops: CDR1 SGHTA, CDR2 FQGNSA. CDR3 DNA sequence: TGTGCCAGCAGCTCCGAACCAGGACAGAACTATGGCTACACCTTC. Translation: CASSSEPGQNYGYTF.

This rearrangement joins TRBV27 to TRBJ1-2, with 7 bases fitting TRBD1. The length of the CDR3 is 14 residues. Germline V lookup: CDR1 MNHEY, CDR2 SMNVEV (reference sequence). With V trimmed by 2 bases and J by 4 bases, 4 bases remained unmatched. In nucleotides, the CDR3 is TGTGCCAGCAGTTTACGACAGGGTTCCTATGGCTACACCTTC. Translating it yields CASSLRQGSYGYTF.

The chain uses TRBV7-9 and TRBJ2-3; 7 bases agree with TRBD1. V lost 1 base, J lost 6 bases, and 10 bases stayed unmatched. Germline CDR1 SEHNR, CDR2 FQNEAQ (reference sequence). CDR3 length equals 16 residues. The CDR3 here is CASSLGQGDTRDTQYF. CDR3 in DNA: TGTGCCAGCAGCTTAGGACAGGGTGACACCAGGGATACGCAGTATTTT.

CDR3 nucleotide sequence: TGCGCCAGCAGCTTACAGGGGGCCCGCACAGATACGCAGTATTTT. Protein sequence: CASSLQGARTDTQYF. The rearrangement links TRBV5-1 to TRBJ2-3, with TRBD1 identical over 9 bases. The CDR3 is 15 residues long. Trimming removed 2 bases from V and 1 base from J; junction bases left unmatched: 2. Germline CDR1 and CDR2: SGHRS and YFSETQ. The full variable domain, with the rest looked up from reference TRBV5-1 and TRBJ2-3, is KAGVTQTPRYLIKTRGQQVTLSCSPISGHRSVSWYQQTPGQGLQFLFEYFSETQRNKGNFPGRFSGRQFSNSRSEMNVSTLELGDSALYLCASSLQGARTDTQYFGPGTRLTVL.

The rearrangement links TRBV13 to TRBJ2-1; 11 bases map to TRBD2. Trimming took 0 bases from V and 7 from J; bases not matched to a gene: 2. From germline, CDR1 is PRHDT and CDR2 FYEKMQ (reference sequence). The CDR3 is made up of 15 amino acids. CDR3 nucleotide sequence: TGTGCCAGCAGCTTAGGACTAGCGGGAGATAATGAGCAGTTCTTC. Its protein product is CASSLGLAGDNEQFF.

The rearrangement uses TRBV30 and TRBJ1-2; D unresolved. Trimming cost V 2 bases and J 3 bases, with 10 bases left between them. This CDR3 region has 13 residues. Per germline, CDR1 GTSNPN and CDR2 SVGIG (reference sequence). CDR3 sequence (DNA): TGTGCCTGGAGTCCCGGGGTCGACTATGGCTACACCTTC. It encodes CAWSPGVDYGYTF.

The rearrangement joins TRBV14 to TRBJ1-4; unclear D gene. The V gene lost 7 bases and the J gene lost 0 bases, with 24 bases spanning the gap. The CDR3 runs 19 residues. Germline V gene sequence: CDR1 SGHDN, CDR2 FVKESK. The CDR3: CASTPLPRGRPTTNEKLFF. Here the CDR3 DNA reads TGTGCCAGCACCCCTTTACCCCGGGGAAGACCTACAACTAATGAAAAACTGTTTTTT.

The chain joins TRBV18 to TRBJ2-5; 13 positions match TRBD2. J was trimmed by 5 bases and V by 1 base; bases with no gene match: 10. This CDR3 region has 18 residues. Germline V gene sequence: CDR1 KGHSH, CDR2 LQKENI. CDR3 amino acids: CASSPRGTSGNVGETQYF. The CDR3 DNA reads TGTGCCAGCTCACCACGGGGGACTAGCGGGAACGTCGGGGAGACCCAGTACTTC. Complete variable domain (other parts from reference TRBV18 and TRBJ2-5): NAGVMQNPRHLVRRRGQEARLRCSPMKGHSHVYWYRQLPEEGLKFMVYLQKENIIDESGMPKERFSAEFPKEGPSILRIQQVVRGDSAAYFCASSPRGTSGNVGETQYFGPGTRLLVL.

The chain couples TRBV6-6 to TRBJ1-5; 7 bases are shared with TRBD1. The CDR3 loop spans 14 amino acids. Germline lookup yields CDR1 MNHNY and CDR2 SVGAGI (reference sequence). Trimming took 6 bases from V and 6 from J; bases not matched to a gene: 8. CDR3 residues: CASRPTGVGQPQHF. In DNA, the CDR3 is TGTGCCAGCAGACCAACAGGGGTTGGTCAGCCCCAGCATTTT.

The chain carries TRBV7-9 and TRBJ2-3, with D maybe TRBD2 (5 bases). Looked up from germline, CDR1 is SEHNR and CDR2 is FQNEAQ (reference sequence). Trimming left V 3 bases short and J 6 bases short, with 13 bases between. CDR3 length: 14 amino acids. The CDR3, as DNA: TGTGCCAGCAGCTTGGGTGACCGAGGGGATACGCAGTATTTT. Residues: CASSLGDRGDTQYF.

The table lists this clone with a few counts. CDR3 coding DNA: TGTGCCAGTAGTATTTCGGGGACAGGGGAGATCGGGGAAACTGAAGCTTTCTTT. Translation gives CASSISGTGEIGETEAFF. This sequence joins TRBV19 and TRBJ1-1; 10 nucleotides line up with TRBD1. The J segment lost 5 bases and the V segment lost 3 bases, leaving 15 bases of the junction unmatched. This CDR3 contains 18 residues. Looked up from germline, CDR1 is LNHDA and CDR2 is SQIVND (reference sequence).

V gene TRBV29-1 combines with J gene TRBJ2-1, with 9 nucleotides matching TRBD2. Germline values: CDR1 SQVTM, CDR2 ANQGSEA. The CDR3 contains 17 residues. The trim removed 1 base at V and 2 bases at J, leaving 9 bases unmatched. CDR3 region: CSVEVGLTSGAYNEQFF. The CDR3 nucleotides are TGCAGCGTTGAAGTGGGGTTGACTAGCGGTGCCTACAATGAGCAGTTCTTC.